The 5 T cell receptor beta chains given below trace back to one sample, sequenced in a study of Ad26.COV2.S vaccination and SARS-CoV-2 variants. Here immunoSEQ multiplex PCR was the method, and the copy in TCRdb shows in-frame clones only, minus some. The top ten clones hold 5% of a sample with under 150,000 clones, 80% to 90% of them seen once. The source was peripheral blood, collected after recovery from COVID-19. The receptors originated from a human donor who had recovered from COVID-19.

CDR3 protein: CAWSVGVGQGEGYTF. The CDR3 DNA follows: TGTGCCTGGAGTGTTGGCGTGGGACAGGGCGAGGGCTACACCTTC. The rearrangement links TRBV30 to TRBJ1-2; 9 bases line up with TRBD1. This CDR3 region has 15 residues. The V gene end was trimmed by 0 bases and the J gene end by 8 bases; junction bases not matched to a gene: 10. CDR1 and CDR2 (germline): GTSNPN, SVGIG (reference sequence). Together with reference TRBV30 and TRBJ1-2, the CDR3 gives the full variable domain: SQTIHQWPATLVQPVGSPLSLECTVEGTSNPNLYWYRQAAGRGLQLLFYSVGIGQISSEVPQNLSASRPQDRQFILSSKKLLLSDSGFYLCAWSVGVGQGEGYTFGSGTRLTVV.

This clone was seen only a few times. This chain links TRBV3-1 (or the pseudogene TRBV3-2) with TRBJ2-2; D is unclear. V dropped 2 bases and J dropped 0 bases, with 4 bases sitting between them. The CDR3 extends over 14 amino acids. Germline CDR1 and CDR2: LGHDT and YNNKEL (reference sequence). CDR3 in amino acids: CASSQYPNTGELFF. CDR3 nucleotides: TGTGCCAGCAGCCAATACCCGAACACCGGGGAGCTGTTTTTT.

The CDR3 nucleotides read TGTGCCAGTAGTATTCGAGCTAGCGGGGGGGCAGGCACCGGGGAGCTGTTTTTT. It yields the protein CASSIRASGGAGTGELFF. The chain has TRBV19 and TRBJ2-2, with 12 bases lining up with TRBD2. With V trimmed by 3 bases and J by 4 bases, 9 bases remained unmatched. The CDR3 loop spans 18 amino acids. CDR1 and CDR2 from the germline V gene are LNHDA and SQIVND (reference sequence).

This clone was found a few times. The chain combines TRBV4-1 with TRBJ1-5, with TRBD1 as a possible D gene (6 bases). The germline CDR1 and CDR2 sequences are MGHRA and YSYEKL. This CDR3 is 19 amino acids long. Deletions cut 2 bases from V and 5 bases from J, with 25 bases between. The CDR3 coding sequence is TGCGCCAGCAGCCAAAATGTGTACAGGGATGGGGTGGGGGATCAGCCCCAGCATTTT. This encodes CASSQNVYRDGVGDQPQHF.

The chain employs TRBV4-1 and TRBJ2-7, with 7 bases matching TRBD1. V lost 4 bases, J lost 4 bases, and 4 bases stayed unmatched. This CDR3 is built from 13 residues. The germline V gene encodes CDR1 MGHRA and CDR2 YSYEKL. CDR3 coding DNA: TGCGCCAGCAGCCCCAGGGGGAGATACGAGCAGTACTTC. Translated: CASSPRGRYEQYF.